Listed here are 26 T cell receptor beta chains from one sample, sequenced in a study of T-cell memory formation after mild COVID-19. Each CDR3 protein gets one entry after TCRdb re-called the 5' RACE reads with MiXCR. The data contain some 300,000 distinct CDR3 sequences, 20% to 25% of them singletons. The specimen sequenced was PBMCs or a T cell subset sorted from them (not recorded which). The receptors come from a man between 18 and 29 years old who had mild COVID-19 (a few samples of this study predate the infection). Cell type and time point are not known.

V and J are TRBV4-1 and TRBJ2-1, with a weak D call TRBD2 (6 bases). The CDR3 has 17 residues. Germline V lookup: CDR1 MGHRA, CDR2 YSYEKL. The V end was cut by 3 bases, the J end by 3 bases, with 18 bases between. The CDR3: CASSHIGGRSRYNEQFF. In DNA, the CDR3 is TGCGCCAGCAGCCATATAGGAGGGCGGTCCCGCTACAATGAGCAGTTCTTC.

This clonotype was detected many times. This chain uses TRBV20-1 with TRBJ2-3, with 8 positions matching TRBD2. The CDR3 spans 15 residues. Looked up from germline, CDR1 is DFQATT and CDR2 is SNEGSKA (reference sequence). V trimming: 3 bases; J trimming: 0 bases; junction bases outside the gene matches: 5. In DNA form, the CDR3 reads TGCAGTGCTAGGGACCCGGGGGGGAGCACAGATACGCAGTATTTT. Translating it yields CSARDPGGSTDTQYF.

The chain has TRBV20-1 and TRBJ2-5; TRBD2 agrees at 7 bases. The CDR3 is made up of 15 amino acids. Germline V lookup: CDR1 DFQATT, CDR2 SNEGSKA (reference sequence). Trimming at V came to 5 bases and at J to 2 bases, leaving 11 bases not matched to a gene. CDR3 amino acids: CSARTRGIPQETQYF. The CDR3 DNA sequence: TGCAGTGCTCGGACTAGAGGGATTCCACAAGAGACCCAGTACTTC.

The CDR3 DNA reads TGCGCCAGCAGCTTTTGGTTCGACTCGGTCTCTGGGGCCAACGTCCTGACTTTC. It translates to CASSFWFDSVSGANVLTF. The gene calls are TRBV5-1 and TRBJ2-6, with D unclear. The CDR3 has 18 amino acids. Germline assignment: CDR1 SGHRS and CDR2 YFSETQ. Trimming shortened V by 2 bases and J by 0 bases, and 15 bases separated the two germline ends.

The V gene is TRBV20-1, the J gene TRBJ2-1, with 8 positions matching TRBD1. Germline trimming cut 2 bases from V and 8 bases from J; bases unmatched to any gene: 14. CDR3 length: 16 amino acids. Germline V gene data show CDR1 as DFQATT and CDR2 as SNEGSKA (reference sequence). The CDR3 spells CSARRSQQGAVDEQFF. CDR3 nucleotides: TGCAGTGCTAGACGATCCCAGCAGGGGGCAGTGGATGAGCAGTTCTTC.

This clonotype was counted between two and nine times. V is TRBV5-1 and J is TRBJ1-4; TRBD1 agrees at 7 bases. The germline V gene encodes CDR1 SGHRS and CDR2 YFSETQ. J gave up 7 bases and V 4 bases, and 7 bases lay outside the gene matches. This CDR3 spans 14 amino acids. The DNA of the CDR3 is TGCGCCAGCAGCGGGGGACAGTTGCGTGAAAAACTGTTTTTT. Translation gives CASSGGQLREKLFF.

This chain joins TRBV6-6 and TRBJ1-1; D might be TRBD1 (5 bases). CDR3 length: 13 amino acids. V was cut by 4 bases and J by 8 bases, with 14 bases left in between. CDR1 is MNHNY, CDR2 SVGAGI, per germline (reference sequence). In nucleotides, the CDR3 is TGTGCCAGCAGTTTGGGACGGACCGACGAAGCTTTCTTT. It is translated as CASSLGRTDEAFF.

This clonotype was found a few times. The chain joins TRBV28 to TRBJ2-1, with D tentatively TRBD1 (5 bases). Germline CDR1 is MDHEN and CDR2 is SYDVKM. Trimming shortened V by 5 bases and J by 8 bases, and 16 bases separated the two germline ends. This CDR3 has 14 residues. In DNA, the CDR3 is TGTGCCAGCAGTCCCCCCCACAGGTCAGATGAGCAGTTCTTC. This translates into CASSPPHRSDEQFF.

CDR3 bases: TGTGCCAGCAGCTCCGGGCCCCACTATGGCTACACCTTC. Its translation: CASSSGPHYGYTF. V is TRBV7-9 and J is TRBJ1-2, with no clear D. The germline gives CDR1 SEHNR, CDR2 FQNEAQ (reference sequence). Deletions cut 4 bases from V and 3 bases from J, with 9 bases between. The CDR3 spans 13 residues.

This clonotype was seen only a few times. The chain recombines TRBV12-3 or TRBV12-4 with TRBJ2-1; D uncertain. This CDR3 spans 13 amino acids. Trimming stripped 1 base from V and 12 bases from J, with 13 bases between. DNA of the CDR3: TGTGCCAGCAGTTTAGGGCAACCACCCAGGCAGTTCTTC. It codes for CASSLGQPPRQFF.

There are a few counts of this clonotype. The V call is TRBV25-1, the J call TRBJ2-4, with D possibly called TRBD1 or TRBD2 (5 bases each). With 6 bases removed from V and 8 bases from J, the gap between germline ends came to 11 bases. This CDR3 has 12 residues. CDR1 MGHDK and CDR2 SYGVNS come from the germline V gene. CDR3 loop: CASSWGWDIQYF. CDR3 sequence (DNA): TGTGCCAGCAGCTGGGGGTGGGACATTCAGTACTTC. Drawing the rest from reference TRBV25-1 and TRBJ2-4, the complete variable domain is EADIYQTPRYLVIGTGKKITLECSQTMGHDKMYWYQQDPGMELHLIHYSYGVNSTEKGDLSSESTVSRIRTEHFPLTLESARPSHTSQYLCASSWGWDIQYFGAGTRLSVL.

This clonotype was found a few times. The chain employs TRBV6-5 and TRBJ2-3; 9 bases are shared with TRBD2. The V gene end was trimmed by 6 bases and the J gene end by 6 bases; junction bases not matched to a gene: 19. CDR1 is MNHEY, CDR2 SVGAGI, per germline. This CDR3 is 18 amino acids long. CDR3 sequence (DNA): TGTGCCAGCAGCCTTAACGGGGGGCTAGCGGGGCCCCGGGATACGCAGTATTTT. Translation: CASSLNGGLAGPRDTQYF.

The V gene is TRBV6-2 or TRBV6-3, the J gene TRBJ1-1, with 9 positions matching TRBD1. J was trimmed by 12 bases and V by 6 bases; bases with no gene match: 8. Per the germline V gene, CDR1 is MNHEY and CDR2 is SVGEGT. This CDR3 region has 12 residues. CDR3 residues: CASSESDRGPFF. The CDR3 bases are TGTGCCAGCAGCGAATCGGACAGGGGACCTTTCTTT.

This clonotype was found a few times. J is TRBJ1-2 and V is TRBV7-2; 8 positions agree with TRBD1. Germline CDR1 and CDR2: SGHTA and FQGNSA. V lost 6 bases, J lost 1 base, and 4 bases stayed unmatched. The CDR3 sequence is 14 residues long. CDR3 residues: CASSRQGHNYGYTF. The CDR3 bases are TGTGCCAGCAGTAGACAGGGGCATAACTATGGCTACACCTTC.

J is TRBJ2-7 and V is TRBV11-2, with D possibly matching TRBD1 (5 bases). The length of the CDR3 is 14 residues. Germline CDR1 and CDR2: SGHAT and FQNNGV. This chain's CDR3 is CDSSLGQGLYEQYV. CDR3 in DNA: TGTGACAGCAGCTTAGGCCAGGGCCTCTACGAGCAGTACGTC.

Only a few counts were recorded for this clonotype. The chain links TRBV7-9 to TRBJ2-7; possibly TRBD1 or TRBD2 for D (5 bases each). This CDR3 is 13 amino acids long. CDR1 and CDR2 (germline): SEHNR, FQNEAQ (reference sequence). V was clipped by 5 bases and J by 3 bases, with 11 bases between them. CDR3 nucleotides: TGTGCCAGCAGCCCGGGGCCAGGCTACGAGCAGTACGTC. This gives the protein CASSPGPGYEQYV.

The J gene is TRBJ2-4, the V gene TRBV6-6, with unresolved D. Between the trimmed V and J ends, which lost 7 bases and 0 bases, there was a span of 10 bases. CDR1 is MNHNY and CDR2 is SVGAGI in the germline V gene (reference sequence). The CDR3 spans 14 residues. Written as DNA, the CDR3 is TGTGCCAGCACCCCGTTGGTAGCCAAAAACATTCAGTACTTC. Residues: CASTPLVAKNIQYF.

The J gene is TRBJ1-2, the V gene TRBV20-1; unclear D gene. The CDR3 has 13 amino acids. V lost 0 bases and J 6 bases, leaving 11 bases between the germline ends. Germline V lookup: CDR1 DFQATT, CDR2 SNEGSKA (reference sequence). The CDR3 DNA is TGCAGTGCTAGAGATGTTGGACGGAATGGCTACACCTTC. Translated, it gives CSARDVGRNGYTF.

At least ten counts were recorded for this clonotype. In DNA form, the CDR3 reads TGTGCCAGCAGCCAAGGGATTACCTACGAGCAGTACGTC. Translation gives CASSQGITYEQYV. The gene calls are TRBV28 and TRBJ2-7; D gene unclear. CDR3 length: 13 amino acids. The V end lost 6 bases, the J end lost 2 bases, and 11 bases lay between the germline ends. The germline V gene encodes CDR1 MDHEN and CDR2 SYDVKM.

The sample holds a few counts of this clonotype. The chain uses TRBV4-1 and TRBJ2-7; TRBD1 might be the D (6 bases). V shed 3 bases and J shed 1 base, with 16 bases lying between them. The CDR3 has 16 residues. Germline CDR1 MGHRA, CDR2 YSYEKL. The CDR3 loop reads CASSQAGQGNSYEQYF. The CDR3 nucleotides read TGCGCCAGCAGCCAGGCCGGGCAGGGGAATTCCTACGAGCAGTACTTC.

This clonotype came up a few times. This chain uses TRBV7-9 with TRBJ1-1; D gene unclear. CDR3 length: 13 residues. CDR1 and CDR2 from the germline V gene are SEHNR and FQNEAQ (reference sequence). Trimming left V 2 bases short and J 2 bases short, with 6 bases between. The CDR3 bases are TGTGCCAGCAGCTTAATCACCAACACTGAAGCTTTCTTT. It codes for CASSLITNTEAFF.

This sequence joins TRBV4-1 and TRBJ2-2; D possibly uses TRBD1 or TRBD2 (5 bases each). CDR3 length: 18 residues. V was clipped by 0 bases and J by 2 bases, with 16 bases between them. The V gene's germline CDR1 is MGHRA and CDR2 YSYEKL. The DNA for the CDR3 is TGCGCCAGCAGCCAAGATGAGGGGCTCTCTATTAACACCGGGGAGCTGTTTTTT. Protein: CASSQDEGLSINTGELFF.

The chain employs TRBV30 and TRBJ1-4; 8 nucleotides agree with TRBD1. The CDR3 loop spans 16 amino acids. Germline-derived CDR1 and CDR2 are GTSNPN and SVGIG (reference sequence). Trimming took 4 bases from V and 5 from J; bases not matched to a gene: 12. The CDR3 region has the DNA TGTGCCTGGACTCGGCAGGGGGCGTTCCGGAATGAAAAACTGTTTTTT. This gives the protein CAWTRQGAFRNEKLFF.

This clonotype was recorded a few times. The chain carries TRBV29-1 and TRBJ1-4; 7 positions match TRBD1. Losses at the gene ends were 4 bases for V and 8 bases for J; bases not matched to a gene: 7. Germline V gene sequence: CDR1 SQVTM, CDR2 ANQGSEA. The CDR3 has 13 residues. CDR3 bases: TGCAGCGTTGCGGGACAGACCGGGGAAAAACTGTTTTTT. Translation: CSVAGQTGEKLFF.

This chain links TRBV6-2 or TRBV6-3 with TRBJ1-2; D is ambiguous. V was clipped by 7 bases and J by 11 bases, with 20 bases between them. Germline CDR1 MNHEY, CDR2 SVGEGT. This CDR3 is 13 amino acids long. CDR3 DNA sequence: TGTGCCAGCACCAGGTCCCGGGGTAAAGGATACACCTTC. Translated: CASTRSRGKGYTF.

The chain is built from TRBV9 and TRBJ2-3, with TRBD2 identical over 10 bases. The CDR3 is 18 amino acids. V shed 3 bases and J 0 bases; nucleotides not matched to a gene: 10. In germline, CDR1 is SGDLS, CDR2 YYNGEE. Written as DNA, the CDR3 is TGTGCCAGCAGCGCACCTAGCGGGGGAGGACTTAGCACAGATACGCAGTATTTT. It translates to CASSAPSGGGLSTDTQYF.